One sample yielded the 25 T cell receptor beta chains listed below, sequenced in a study of cytomegalovirus exposure and HLA in healthy donors (dated by TCRdb to the late 2010s). Library construction relied on the immunoSEQ multiplex PCR assay. The multiplex PCR relied on a mix of 60 forward primers for TCR Vbeta segments and 13 reverse primers for TCR Jbeta segments. TCRdb re-hosts the immuneACCESS table, in-frame sequences only. Its copies lack some clones; in the studies checked, an unresolved V gene accounts for under half of them, and the cause for the rest is not known. The sample includes about 73,000 clones, with 60% to 75% observed a single time. Clones ranked in the top ten supply around 12% of the sample. The specimen sequenced was PBMCs. The receptors derive from a man between 65 and 80 years old in good health and CMV-seronegative.

The chain links TRBV7-9 to TRBJ1-2, with D unresolved. The CDR3 spans 13 residues. The V end was cut by 5 bases, the J end by 3 bases, with 10 bases between. Per the germline V gene, CDR1 is SEHNR and CDR2 is FQNEAQ (reference sequence). CDR3 loop: CASSLTPDYGYTF. The CDR3 nucleotides read TGTGCCAGCAGCCTTACTCCCGACTATGGCTACACCTTC.

This clone was seen a handful of times. V is TRBV4-3 and J is TRBJ2-7, with 9 positions matching TRBD1. Germline values: CDR1 LGHNA, CDR2 YSLEER. V was clipped by 4 bases and J by 1 base; unmatched bases: 8. The CDR3 contains 16 residues. The CDR3 loop is CASSPSGGQGSYEQYF. In DNA, the CDR3 is TGCGCCAGCAGCCCCTCCGGTGGACAGGGGTCCTACGAGCAGTACTTC.

For the CDR3, the DNA is TGTGCCAGCAGCTTACGGGCTAGCGGGGTGGGAGAGACCCAGTACTTC. Its protein product is CASSLRASGVGETQYF. V is TRBV7-2 and J is TRBJ2-5, with 9 positions matching TRBD2. This CDR3 is 16 amino acids long. V trimming: 2 bases; J trimming: 4 bases; junction bases outside the gene matches: 8. The germline CDR1 and CDR2 sequences are SGHTA and FQGNSA.

This chain links TRBV6-1 with TRBJ1-1, with 7 bases that match TRBD1. CDR3 length: 13 amino acids. Trimming cost V 2 bases and J 13 bases; bases outside gene matches: 10. Looked up from germline, CDR1 is MNHNS and CDR2 is SASEGT. The CDR3 sequence is CASSEITGAADFF. In DNA form, the CDR3 reads TGTGCCAGCAGTGAAATCACAGGGGCTGCTGATTTCTTT.

The gene calls are TRBV28 and TRBJ1-4; the D gene is possibly TRBD1 (5 bases). Trimming cost V 4 bases and J 8 bases, with 14 bases left between them. Germline V lookup: CDR1 MDHEN, CDR2 SYDVKM. This CDR3 is 14 amino acids long. The CDR3 nucleotides are TGTGCCAGCAGTTCGGGACTCATGAAGGAAAAACTGTTTTTT. Translation gives CASSSGLMKEKLFF.

The CDR3 bases are TGTGCCAGCAGGAGACCGGGTCAGTCTTATTCACCCCTCCACTTT. Translation gives CASRRPGQSYSPLHF. The V call is TRBV7-2, the J call TRBJ1-6; D is uncertain. CDR3 length equals 15 residues. The ends were cut back, 6 bases at V and 8 bases at J, with 17 bases in the middle. Germline V gene lookup returns CDR1 SGHTA and CDR2 FQGNSA.

This clone showed up just a few times. The V and J genes are TRBV20-1 and TRBJ2-5; D unresolved. V was shortened by 2 bases and J by 4 bases, with 5 bases between the two germline ends. The CDR3 runs 11 residues. CDR1 and CDR2 from the germline V gene are DFQATT and SNEGSKA (reference sequence). The CDR3 reads CSARLAETQYF. CDR3 DNA sequence: TGCAGTGCTAGATTAGCAGAGACCCAGTACTTC.

This chain connects TRBV29-1 to TRBJ2-7, with 7 bases aligning to TRBD1. The trim removed 5 bases at V and 9 bases at J, leaving 10 bases unmatched. The CDR3 spans 12 residues. Germline lookup yields CDR1 SQVTM and CDR2 ANQGSEA. CDR3: CSVPGQASGQYF. CDR3 DNA sequence: TGCAGCGTTCCAGGACAGGCTTCAGGGCAGTACTTC.

V and J are TRBV7-6 and TRBJ2-2; perhaps TRBD1 as D (5 bases). Germline V CDR1 and CDR2: SGHVS, FNYEAQ. This CDR3 spans 16 amino acids. V shed 0 bases and J shed 1 base, with 9 bases lying between them. DNA for the CDR3: TGTGCCAGCAGCTTAGCAGGGGCTTGGAACACCGGGGAGCTGTTTTTT. This gives the protein CASSLAGAWNTGELFF.

V is TRBV30 and J is TRBJ2-3, with 7 bases aligning to TRBD1. The CDR3 loop spans 14 amino acids. Germline CDR1 GTSNPN, CDR2 SVGIG (reference sequence). Trimming took 4 bases from V and 2 from J; bases not matched to a gene: 6. The CDR3 nucleotides read TGTGCCTGGAAAAGGGGGCTAATCACAGATACGCAGTATTTT. Its translation: CAWKRGLITDTQYF.

V and J are TRBV30 and TRBJ1-3; unclear D gene. Germline CDR1 GTSNPN, CDR2 SVGIG (reference sequence). The V end was cut by 0 bases, the J end by 4 bases, with 4 bases between. The CDR3 has 12 residues. Here the CDR3 reads CAWSVSGNTIYF. The DNA for the CDR3 is TGTGCCTGGAGTGTAAGCGGAAACACCATATATTTT.

The CDR3 bases are TGTGCCAGCAGTTACTCGATAACAGGGGATAAATATGGCTACACCTTC. Amino acids: CASSYSITGDKYGYTF. The gene calls are TRBV6-5 and TRBJ1-2; 7 bases are a match to TRBD1. V was clipped by 0 bases and J by 5 bases; unmatched bases: 9. Looked up from germline, CDR1 is MNHEY and CDR2 is SVGAGI. This CDR3 region has 16 residues.

The chain links TRBV11-3 to TRBJ2-5, with TRBD2 matching 14 bases. The V segment lost 4 bases and the J segment 4 bases; nucleotides outside the gene matches: 5. Germline V gene sequence: CDR1 SGHNT, CDR2 YENEEA. The CDR3 runs 16 residues. The CDR3 loop is CASSYRTSGGTETQYF. As DNA, the CDR3 is TGTGCCAGCAGCTATCGGACTAGCGGGGGGACAGAGACCCAGTACTTC.

The chain is built from TRBV15 and TRBJ2-3; 8 bases fit TRBD2. V gave up 1 base and J gave up 1 base; unmatched junction bases: 10. Germline V gene data show CDR1 as LNHNV and CDR2 as YYDKDF (reference sequence). The CDR3 is 18 amino acids. DNA for the CDR3: TGTGCCACCAGCAGAGTACCGGGGGGGATCATCGGCACAGATACGCAGTATTTT. Its translation: CATSRVPGGIIGTDTQYF.

A remark on this clone: This sample also contains other DNA sequences that code for the same CDR3. The V call is TRBV30, the J call TRBJ2-3; 8 bases line up with TRBD1. The CDR3 is made up of 15 amino acids. Trimming at V came to 1 base and at J to 0 bases, leaving 3 bases not matched to a gene. Germline CDR1 and CDR2: GTSNPN and SVGIG (reference sequence). The CDR3 sequence is CAWSGTGFSTDTQYF. CDR3 coding DNA: TGTGCCTGGAGTGGGACAGGGTTTAGCACAGATACGCAGTATTTT.

This clone was detected only once. A junction boundary mismatches the germline segment, possibly from a read error. The V gene is TRBV7-9, the J gene TRBJ1-4; TRBD1 matches 9 bases. CDR3 length: 17 amino acids. Looked up from germline, CDR1 is SEHNR and CDR2 is FQNEAQ (reference sequence). The CDR3 DNA reads TGTTCCAGCAGCCCTAGGGGGACAGGGACTGGTGGTGAAAAACTGTTTTTT. It yields the protein CSSSPRGTGTGGEKLFF.

This rearrangement joins TRBV4-3 to TRBJ1-3; TRBD1 agrees at 7 bases. Per the germline V gene, CDR1 is LGHNA and CDR2 is YSLEER. The length of the CDR3 is 20 residues. After removal of 0 bases from V and 4 bases from J, the junction contained 18 bases not matched to a gene. Written as DNA, the CDR3 is TGCGCCAGCAGCCAAGATCTACACCCTCCGTACAGGGGAAGAGGAAACACCATATATTTT. It codes for CASSQDLHPPYRGRGNTIYF.

This clone came up a few times. In DNA, the CDR3 is TGTGCCAGCAGCTTCACCCCAGGGGCCCCCTACGAGCAGTACTTC. It yields the protein CASSFTPGAPYEQYF. This chain connects TRBV5-5 to TRBJ2-7; TRBD1 is a possible D gene (6 bases). This CDR3 has 15 residues. With 2 bases removed from V and 2 bases from J, the gap between germline ends came to 14 bases. Germline V gives CDR1 SGHKS, CDR2 YYEKEE (reference sequence).

The chain recombines TRBV7-2 with TRBJ2-3; the match to TRBD2 covers 8 bases. V lost 1 base, J lost 0 bases, and 9 bases stayed unmatched. This CDR3 contains 18 residues. CDR1 is SGHTA and CDR2 is FQGNSA in the germline V gene. The CDR3 reads CASSLVSQRGSSTDTQYF. The CDR3 nucleotides are TGTGCCAGCAGCTTAGTATCCCAGCGGGGGTCTAGCACAGATACGCAGTATTTT. Supplemented by reference TRBV7-2 and TRBJ2-3, the full variable domain reads GAGVSQSPSNKVTEKGKDVELRCDPISGHTALYWYRQSLGQGLEFLIYFQGNSAPDKSGLPSDRFSAERTGGSVSTLTIQRTQQEDSAVYLCASSLVSQRGSSTDTQYFGPGTRLTVL.

The rearrangement joins TRBV19 to TRBJ1-4, with 7 bases fitting TRBD1. This CDR3 region has 14 residues. Germline CDR1 LNHDA, CDR2 SQIVND (reference sequence). The junction had 8 bases not matched to a gene; V was cut back by 5 bases and J by 8 bases. CDR3 protein: CASSPWDSAEKLFF. The CDR3 DNA sequence: TGTGCCAGTAGTCCCTGGGACAGTGCGGAAAAACTGTTTTTT.

This rearrangement joins TRBV9 to TRBJ1-2; TRBD1 is a possible D gene (6 bases). Per germline, CDR1 SGDLS and CDR2 YYNGEE. The CDR3 sequence is 13 residues long. Trimming stripped 3 bases from V and 4 bases from J, with 10 bases between. CDR3 coding DNA: TGTGCCAGCAGCGGGACAGATCTCTATGGCTACACCTTC. Its protein is CASSGTDLYGYTF.

This clone was recorded once. The chain recombines TRBV14 with TRBJ1-1; D is uncertain. V lost 3 bases and J 1 base, leaving 6 bases between the germline ends. The CDR3 covers 13 residues. CDR1 and CDR2 (germline): SGHDN, FVKESK. The CDR3 nucleotides read TGTGCCAGCAGCCAGAACAGGAACACTGAAGCTTTCTTT. Residues: CASSQNRNTEAFF.

This clone was found a few times. The V gene is TRBV2, the J gene TRBJ2-7, with D perhaps TRBD1 (6 bases). The CDR3 length is 11 residues. CDR1 SNHLY and CDR2 FYNNEI come from the germline V gene. The V end lost 5 bases, the J end lost 6 bases, and 8 bases lay between the germline ends. The CDR3 sequence is CASSTGPEQYF. The CDR3 DNA is TGTGCCAGCAGTACAGGGCCCGAGCAGTACTTC.

CDR3 nucleotide sequence: TGCAGCGTACAAAGGCGGACTGAAGCTTTCTTT. Protein sequence: CSVQRRTEAFF. V is TRBV29-1 and J is TRBJ1-1; D ambiguous. Per germline, CDR1 SQVTM and CDR2 ANQGSEA. This CDR3 is built from 11 residues. V dropped 6 bases and J dropped 5 bases, with 10 bases sitting between them.

This rearrangement joins TRBV2 to TRBJ1-5, with D uncertain. The CDR3 spans 15 residues. The V end lost 7 bases, the J end lost 5 bases, and 18 bases lay between the germline ends. Per the germline V gene, CDR1 is SNHLY and CDR2 is FYNNEI. In DNA, the CDR3 is TGTGCCAGCAAGTGGGCAGGAGGCTCCGATCAGCCCCAGCATTTT. This codes for CASKWAGGSDQPQHF.